Listed below are T cell receptor beta chains from one sample, sequenced in a study of blood T cell repertoires in COVID-19. TCRdb's table, derived via immunoSEQ multiplex PCR, lists solely in-frame clones and lacks some. The table includes roughly 60,000 clones, 70% to 90% detected once. Sequencing input: peripheral blood. These receptors came from an elderly man with acute or convalescent COVID-19. The CDR3 runs from the conserved cysteine through the conserved F or W. D genes are given only for firm matches. Clone size is given for some rows only: seen once, a few or many times, or a class if the clone is expanded.

-	TRBV19	-	TRBJ2-6	TGTGCCAGTAGTTTCGTTGGACAGCTGGCTGGGGCCAACGTCCTGACTTTC	CASSFVGQLAGANVLTF
-	TRBV18	TRBD2	TRBJ2-3	TGTGCCAGCTCACCGGGAGGCGGGGGGTCCACAGATACGCAGTATTTT	CASSPGGGGSTDTQYF
many	TRBV30	-	TRBJ1-4	TGTGCCTGGAGGAGAACAGGGACCATCGGAGAACTGTTTTTT	CAWRRTGTIGELFF
-	TRBV18	-	TRBJ1-2	TGTGCCAGCTCACCAGACATAGTTTCCAGGGGTCATGGCTACACCTTC	CASSPDIVSRGHGYTF
-	TRBV6-5	TRBD1	TRBJ2-5	TGTGCCAGCAGACCTGGACAGGGTGGAGAGACCCAGTACTTC	CASRPGQGGETQYF
-	TRBV30	TRBD2	TRBJ2-1	TGTGCCTGGAGTCGGGGTAGCGGGGCCTACAATGAGCAGTTCTTC	CAWSRGSGAYNEQFF
once	TRBV29-1	-	TRBJ1-6	TGCAGCGTTGAATTCTGCGCAGGGTGGATTGATTCACCCCTCCACTTT	CSVEFCAGWIDSPLHF
-	TRBV6-5	-	TRBJ1-2	TGTGCCAGCAGTAGAACAGCTTCCTATGGCTACACCTTC	CASSRTASYGYTF
-	TRBV4-2	-	TRBJ2-7	TGTGCCAGCAGCCCTCCGCGGGGCTCAACCTACGAGCAGTACTTC	CASSPPRGSTYEQYF
few	TRBV14	-	TRBJ2-1	TGTGCCAGCAGCCAGACGGGGAGCCCCAAGGAGCAGTTCTTC	CASSQTGSPKEQFF
-	TRBV15	-	TRBJ2-3	TGTGCCACCAGCAGAGCCCGACTAGGATCGCAGTATTTT	CATSRARLGSQYF
-	TRBV5-1	TRBD1	TRBJ2-7	TGCGCCAGCAGACTCTACTCGACAGGGGGCGGCGAGCAGTACTTC	CASRLYSTGGGEQYF
-	TRBV7-9	TRBD1	TRBJ1-5	TGTGCCAGCAGCTCAGGGGGACGCAATCAGCCCCAGCATTTT	CASSSGGRNQPQHF
-	TRBV18	-	TRBJ1-1	TGTGCCAGCTCACCTTCACAGGGTAGAATGAACACTGAAGCTTTCTTT	CASSPSQGRMNTEAFF
-	TRBV5-6	TRBD1	TRBJ1-1	TGTGCCAGCAGCCACGCTCAGGGGGATGGTTCGTGGACTGAAGCTTTCTTT	CASSHAQGDGSWTEAFF
-	TRBV20-1	-	TRBJ1-5	TGCAGTGCTAGTGTACTTGCCAATCAGCCCCAGCATTTT	CSASVLANQPQHF
-	TRBV6-5	-	TRBJ1-5	TGTGCCAGCAAAGAGACAGCGCCTAATCAGCCCCAGCATTTT	CASKETAPNQPQHF
-	TRBV4-1	TRBD1	TRBJ1-1	TGCGCCAGCAGCCAGGCCGGGACAGGGTTTCTCAAGAGTGAAGCTTTCTTT	CASSQAGTGFLKSEAFF
once	TRBV14	-	TRBJ1-1	TGTGCCAGCAGCCAAGTAGCAGCCGTAATGAACACTGAAGCTTTCTTT	CASSQVAAVMNTEAFF
-	TRBV7-3	-	TRBJ1-1	TGTGCCAGCAGCTTGCAGGCCCTGGGTACTGAAGCTTTCTTT	CASSLQALGTEAFF
-	TRBV10-1	-	TRBJ1-1	TGCGCCAGCAGTGAATCGCAGGACAGTGAAGCTTTCTTT	CASSESQDSEAFF
-	TRBV9	TRBD2	TRBJ2-3	TGTGCCAGCAGCCCTACTAGCGGGGGGGGGACAGATACGCAGTATTTT	CASSPTSGGGTDTQYF
-	TRBV2	TRBD1	TRBJ1-5	TGTGCCAGCAGTGAGGGACAGCGCAATCAGCCCCAGCATTTT	CASSEGQRNQPQHF
-	TRBV28	-	TRBJ2-7	TGTGCCAGCAGTGACAGTACCTACGAGCAGTACTTC	CASSDSTYEQYF
few	TRBV2	-	TRBJ1-5	TGTGCCAGCAGTGGGGGGCTCCATCAGCCCCAGCATTTT	CASSGGLHQPQHF
-	TRBV12-3/TRBV12-4	TRBD1	TRBJ2-5	TGTGCCAGCAGTGTGGACAGGGAGGAGACCCAGTACTTC	CASSVDREETQYF
-	TRBV7-2	-	TRBJ1-1	TGTGCCAGCAACTCCCAGGGCTATGAAGCTTTCTTT	CASNSQGYEAFF
-	TRBV19	TRBD1	TRBJ1-1	TGTGCCAGTAGGGACGGGACAGAGAACACTGAAGCTTTCTTT	CASRDGTENTEAFF
-	TRBV7-6	TRBD1	TRBJ2-2	TGTGCCAGCAGCTTAGGGGACAGTAAAGGTGCTGGGGAGCTGTTTTTT	CASSLGDSKGAGELFF
-	TRBV7-6	TRBD2	TRBJ2-5	TGTGCCAGCAGCAATTTAGCGGGGGCTACCCAAGAGACCCAGTACTTC	CASSNLAGATQETQYF
-	TRBV9	-	TRBJ1-3	TGTGCCAGCAGCACCGGGGGACCACCTCGCTCTGGAAACACCATATATTTT	CASSTGGPPRSGNTIYF
once	TRBV3-1/TRBV3-2	TRBD1	TRBJ2-6	TGTGCCAGCAGCGGCGGGACAGGTCTGCAGGGGGCCAACGTCCTGACTTTC	CASSGGTGLQGANVLTF
once	TRBV4-1	-	TRBJ2-3	TGCGCCAGCAGTCGCGGGGAAAGCGGAGGAGGGTTAAATACGCAGTATTTT	CASSRGESGGGLNTQYF
-	TRBV19	TRBD2	TRBJ2-5	TGTGCCAGTAGTATTCGGGCTAGCGGGGCGGGGGAGACCCAGTACTTC	CASSIRASGAGETQYF
-	TRBV12-3/TRBV12-4	TRBD1	TRBJ1-5	TGTGCCAGCAGGACAGGGACGGAGGAGCCCCAGCATTTT	CASRTGTEEPQHF
few	TRBV30	TRBD1	TRBJ1-5	TGTGCCTGGAGTTTACCGGGACAGGGCTATCAGCCCCAGCATTTT	CAWSLPGQGYQPQHF
once	TRBV5-1	TRBD1	TRBJ1-1	TGCGCCAGCAGCTTGGAAACAGGGGGGATGAACACTGAAGCTTTCTTT	CASSLETGGMNTEAFF
-	TRBV18	-	TRBJ2-2	TGTGCCAGCTCACTCTCGCAGGGGTCCCTTTCGAACACCGGGGAGCTGTTTTTT	CASSLSQGSLSNTGELFF
-	TRBV5-6	-	TRBJ2-7	TGTGCCAGCAGCAGCGGAGGGAGTAGGTACGAGCAGTACTTC	CASSSGGSRYEQYF
-	TRBV30	-	TRBJ1-1	TGTGCCTGGGACCCAGGCGTGACTGAAGCTTTCTTT	CAWDPGVTEAFF
-	TRBV7-9	-	TRBJ2-2	TGTGCCAGCAGCCCCCGGGACACTGGCACCGGGGAGCTGTTTTTT	CASSPRDTGTGELFF
-	TRBV11-2	-	TRBJ1-5	TGTGCCAGCAGCTTAGCTGCAGGGGGCAATCAGCCCCAGCATTTT	CASSLAAGGNQPQHF
-	TRBV7-9	-	TRBJ1-3	TGTGCCAGCACCCCCGGTACCTCTGGAAACACCATATATTTT	CASTPGTSGNTIYF
few	TRBV2	TRBD2	TRBJ2-7	TGTGCCAGCAGTGAGGGTCGCGGGGGACGCTCCTACGAGCAGTACTTC	CASSEGRGGRSYEQYF
-	TRBV18	-	TRBJ2-3	TGTGCCAGCCTCTACGGTGCTGGCACAGATACGCAGTATTTT	CASLYGAGTDTQYF
-	TRBV19	TRBD1	TRBJ2-7	TGTGCCAGTAGAGGGGACAGGGCCTCCGAGCAGTACTTC	CASRGDRASEQYF
-	TRBV3-1/TRBV3-2	TRBD2	TRBJ2-7	TGTGCCAGCAGCCGCAATAGCGGGGGCCTAGGGGACGAGCAGTACTTC	CASSRNSGGLGDEQYF
-	TRBV6-5	-	TRBJ2-7	TGTGCCAGCAGGGTGTCAGCGCGATCCTACGAGCAGTACTTC	CASRVSARSYEQYF
-	TRBV6-6	TRBD1	TRBJ1-1	TGTGCCAGCAGTTACGAGAACAGGGGGGACACTGAAGCTTTCTTT	CASSYENRGDTEAFF
-	TRBV30	-	TRBJ1-1	TGTGCCTGGAGGCGAGGGTCGTTTAGCACTGAAGCTTTCTTT	CAWRRGSFSTEAFF